The 22 T cell receptor beta chains below come from one sample, sequenced in a study of blood T cells in healthy people across ages. Primed by a sample-barcoded 5' primer and a J-beta primer mix, a second PCR proceeded for about 6 to 11 cycles. TCRdb processed the 5' RACE reads anew with MiXCR; each CDR3 protein has one entry. The data show roughly 1.5 million distinct CDR3 sequences, 40% to 45% seen once. Specimen: blood. These TCRs come from a woman between 18 and 29 years old in good health.

This clonotype was recorded at least ten times. The chain joins TRBV6-1 to TRBJ2-4; no clear D gene. The CDR3 runs 17 residues. Trimming took off 9 bases at V and 5 bases at J, with 26 bases between the two ends. Germline-derived CDR1 and CDR2 are MNHNS and SASEGT. The CDR3, as DNA: TGTGCCAGTAAACGCCGGACCCTCACGATTGATGAAAACATTCAGTACTTC. Translation: CASKRRTLTIDENIQYF.

This clonotype was detected a few times. The chain has TRBV7-2 and TRBJ1-5; D is uncertain. This CDR3 has 14 residues. CDR1 is SGHTA and CDR2 is FQGNSA in the germline V gene. Between the trimmed V and J ends, which lost 3 bases and 2 bases, there was a span of 8 bases. In DNA, the CDR3 is TGTGCCAGCAGCTTCATACCGGGCAATCAGCCCCAGCATTTT. Protein sequence: CASSFIPGNQPQHF.

This rearrangement joins TRBV3-1 to TRBJ1-2; unclear D gene. Trimming removed 2 bases at V and 2 bases at J, with 15 bases between. The CDR3 runs to 16 residues. Germline CDR1 LGHDT, CDR2 YNNKEL (reference sequence). CDR3 DNA sequence: TGTGCCAGCAGCCAACTTCCTGGGCAGCGCAACTATGGCTACACCTTC. Its translation: CASSQLPGQRNYGYTF. The variable domain in full, with the rest retrieved from reference TRBV3-1 and TRBJ1-2, is DTAVSQTPKYLVTQMGNDKSIKCEQNLGHDTMYWYKQDSKKFLKIMFSYNNKELIINETVPNRFSPKSPDKAHLNLHINSLELGDSAVYFCASSQLPGQRNYGYTFGSGTRLTVV.

The genes are TRBV7-8 and TRBJ2-5; 7 bases agree with TRBD2. Matching the DNA end better, TRBJ2-4 makes the J call doubtful. This CDR3 has 18 amino acids. Germline CDR1 reads SGHVS; CDR2 reads FQNEAQ. The CDR3 loop reads CASSLVPSGVIAKNIQYF. The DNA of the CDR3 is TGTGCCAGCAGCTTAGTGCCGAGCGGGGTTATAGCCAAAAACATTCAGTACTTC.

This clonotype was counted ten times or more. The V call is TRBV7-9, the J call TRBJ2-1, with 7 positions matching TRBD2. The germline V gene encodes CDR1 SEHNR and CDR2 FQNEAQ (reference sequence). V lost 3 bases, J lost 3 bases, and 2 bases stayed unmatched. CDR3 size: 14 residues. CDR3 DNA sequence: TGTGCCAGCAGCTTTCAGCGGGGCTACAATGAGCAGTTCTTC. Protein sequence: CASSFQRGYNEQFF. The complete variable domain, with remaining parts taken from reference TRBV7-9 and TRBJ2-1, reads DTGVSQNPRHKITKRGQNVTFRCDPISEHNRLYWYRQTLGQGPEFLTYFQNEAQLEKSRLLSDRFSAERPKGSFSTLEIQRTEQGDSAMYLCASSFQRGYNEQFFGPGTRLTVL.

This rearrangement joins TRBV20-1 to TRBJ2-1; 7 bases map to TRBD2. Germline assignment: CDR1 DFQATT and CDR2 SNEGSKA (reference sequence). Trimming took 4 bases from V and 4 from J; bases not matched to a gene: 10. This CDR3 spans 15 amino acids. CDR3 in amino acids: CSANSPRGSYNEQFF. CDR3 DNA sequence: TGCAGTGCTAATTCCCCTCGCGGGAGTTACAATGAGCAGTTCTTC.

Note on this clonotype: This may arise from a read error, as a much more abundant clone is one base away. The chain couples TRBV2 to TRBJ1-5; D is uncertain. CDR3 size: 13 residues. CDR1 is SNHLY and CDR2 is FYNNEI in the germline V gene. V was shortened by 4 bases and J by 7 bases, with 11 bases between the two germline ends. CDR3 amino acids: CASSGGEKQPQHF. CDR3 DNA sequence: TGTGCCAGCAGTGGCGGGGAGAAGCAGCCCCAGCATTTT.

Note on this clonotype: Its ends do not fully match the called genes, so a read error is possible. The genes are TRBV7-7 and TRBJ2-1; 10 nucleotides match TRBD1. Per the germline V gene, CDR1 is SSHAT and CDR2 is FNYEAQ (reference sequence). The CDR3 is made up of 18 amino acids. The CDR3 here is CASSSRTGTGASHGEQFF. The CDR3 nucleotides read TGTGCTAGCAGCTCAAGGACCGGGACAGGGGCCTCCCATGGTGAGCAGTTCTTC.

This sequence joins TRBV30 and TRBJ2-4, with D perhaps TRBD1 (6 bases). Near its end, the DNA agrees better with TRBJ2-7, so the J call may be wrong. The CDR3 has 15 amino acids. Germline V gene sequence: CDR1 GTSNPN, CDR2 SVGIG (reference sequence). The CDR3 here is CAWRAMGARGYEQYF. The DNA for the CDR3 is TGTGCCTGGAGAGCAATGGGGGCGCGTGGCTACGAGCAGTACTTC.

This rearrangement joins TRBV11-2 to TRBJ2-1; TRBD2 matches 9 bases. The V gene's germline CDR1 is SGHAT and CDR2 FQNNGV. The CDR3 contains 15 residues. The J segment lost 8 bases and the V segment lost 4 bases, leaving 9 bases of the junction unmatched. This CDR3 is CASSSTSGSFDEQFF. As DNA, the CDR3 is TGTGCCAGCAGCTCCACTAGCGGGTCATTCGATGAGCAGTTCTTC.

This sequence joins TRBV4-1 and TRBJ1-1, with 7 bases matching TRBD1. Germline V CDR1 and CDR2: MGHRA, YSYEKL. Losses at the gene ends were 0 bases for V and 6 bases for J; bases not matched to a gene: 4. This CDR3 has 14 amino acids. The CDR3 sequence is CASSQETGYPEAFF. CDR3 DNA sequence: TGCGCCAGCAGCCAAGAGACAGGGTACCCTGAAGCTTTCTTT.

The chain couples TRBV6-6 to TRBJ1-4; D is undetermined. CDR1 and CDR2 (germline): MNHNY, SVGAGI (reference sequence). Trimming took 7 bases from V and 10 from J, leaving 13 bases between them. This CDR3 comprises 12 residues. The CDR3 loop reads CASTTTERKLFF. The DNA for the CDR3 is TGTGCCAGCACCACAACAGAGAGAAAACTGTTTTTT.

V and J are TRBV14 and TRBJ2-4; D assignment may be TRBD1 or TRBD2 (5 bases each). The J call may be mistaken, given a closer DNA end match to TRBJ2-7. CDR1 is SGHDN and CDR2 is FVKESK in the germline V gene. The CDR3 runs 14 residues. CDR3 nucleotide sequence: TGTGCCAGCAGCCAGAGGGTCGGACACTACGAGCAGTACTTC. Encoded protein: CASSQRVGHYEQYF.

The V call is TRBV12-3 or TRBV12-4, the J call TRBJ2-4, with 7 nucleotides matching TRBD2. The J call may be faulty, since TRBJ2-5 better matches the DNA end. The CDR3 consists of 15 residues. The CDR3 region has the DNA TGTGCCAGCAGTTTAGTATCCGGGGGGTTGGAGACCCAGTACTTC. It codes for CASSLVSGGLETQYF.

The table lists this clonotype with a few counts. As DNA, the CDR3 is TGTGCCAGCAGTCCCAACCGACCTCCATACACAGATACGCAGTATTTT. Encoded protein: CASSPNRPPYTDTQYF. This chain joins TRBV6-5 and TRBJ2-3; no reliable D call. CDR1 is MNHEY, CDR2 SVGAGI, per germline. The CDR3 runs 16 residues. V dropped 5 bases and J dropped 2 bases, with 17 bases sitting between them.

CDR3 bases: TGTGCCAGCATCGACCGGGACAGGGGAGGGATTAGCACAGATACGCAGTATTTT. It is translated as CASIDRDRGGISTDTQYF. The genes are TRBV6-2 or TRBV6-3 and TRBJ2-3; 10 nucleotides agree with TRBD1. There are 18 residues in the CDR3. The V and J ends lost 7 bases and 0 bases, in that order; junction bases with no gene match: 13. Germline CDR1 and CDR2: MNHEY and SVGEGT.

This clonotype was counted a few times. The chain combines TRBV7-9 with TRBJ1-2; D is undetermined. V gave up 5 bases and J gave up 9 bases, with 16 bases separating them. CDR3 length equals 13 residues. Germline V gene data show CDR1 as SEHNR and CDR2 as FQNEAQ (reference sequence). The CDR3 sequence is CASSRRDWFRYTF. CDR3 DNA sequence: TGTGCCAGCAGCCGAAGGGATTGGTTTCGCTACACCTTC.

This clonotype has only a few counts. The chain uses TRBV11-2 and TRBJ2-5, with D tentatively TRBD1 (5 bases). Per the germline V gene, CDR1 is SGHAT and CDR2 is FQNNGV. V was trimmed by 3 bases and J by 2 bases, leaving 19 bases between them. CDR3 length: 17 residues. The CDR3 loop reads CASSFLRGSMAQETQYF. CDR3 bases: TGTGCCAGCAGCTTCCTTAGGGGCTCGATGGCACAAGAGACCCAGTACTTC.

The genes are TRBV28 and TRBJ1-5; possibly TRBD1 for D (6 bases). Per the germline V gene, CDR1 is MDHEN and CDR2 is SYDVKM. This CDR3 spans 16 amino acids. V lost 4 bases and J lost 6, with 19 bases in between. The CDR3 reads CASSSPSVRGSQPQHF. The CDR3 DNA reads TGTGCCAGCAGTTCCCCATCGGTTAGGGGGAGTCAGCCCCAGCATTTT.

This clonotype has a handful of counts. V gene TRBV20-1 combines with J gene TRBJ2-7, with TRBD2 matching over 11 bases. CDR3 length: 14 amino acids. Germline V gene sequence: CDR1 DFQATT, CDR2 SNEGSKA (reference sequence). The trim removed 6 bases at V and 1 base at J, leaving 5 bases unmatched. CDR3 coding DNA: TGCAGTGCGAATAGCGGGAGGGCGTCCTACGAGCAGTACTTC. It is translated as CSANSGRASYEQYF.

About this clonotype itself: This could be a read error, since a much larger clone is one nucleotide away. The chain employs TRBV7-2 and TRBJ2-1; perhaps TRBD1 as D (7 bases). The ends were cut back, 3 bases at V and 13 bases at J, with 16 bases in the middle. This CDR3 contains 13 residues. Looked up from germline, CDR1 is SGHTA and CDR2 is FQGNSA. CDR3 amino acids: CASSLAAGQLQFF. In DNA form, the CDR3 reads TGTGCCAGCAGCTTGGCGGCGGGACAGCTTCAGTTCTTC.

This clonotype turned up a few times. The chain combines TRBV9 with TRBJ2-3; 11 bases match TRBD2. After removal of 0 bases from V and 4 bases from J, the junction contained 1 base not matched to a gene. Germline V gives CDR1 SGDLS, CDR2 YYNGEE. This CDR3 is built from 15 residues. CDR3 region: CASSVVGLAADTQYF. The DNA of the CDR3 is TGTGCCAGCAGCGTAGTGGGACTAGCGGCAGATACGCAGTATTTT.